One and the same sample provided the 19 T cell receptor beta chains below, sequenced in a study of metastatic and nonmetastatic thyroid tumors. Patients had received no treatment of any kind before thyroid surgery. With MiXCR, TCRdb reprocessed the PCR reads. The sample has around 23,000 clones, 20% to 30% seen once. Material for sequencing was blood. The receptors here all came from a female donor with papillary thyroid cancer or a benign thyroid nodule (not recorded which). Some clones in this sample may be carry-over from other donors' samples.

There are a few counts of this clone. This chain links TRBV6-1 with TRBJ1-5; 9 bases match TRBD1. Germline assignment: CDR1 MNHNS and CDR2 SASEGT. V gave up 7 bases and J gave up 2 bases; unmatched junction bases: 6. The CDR3 totals 15 residues. The CDR3 spells CASILDRGRNQPQHF. CDR3 in DNA: TGTGCCAGCATCTTGGACAGGGGTCGCAATCAGCCCCAGCATTTT.

The chain couples TRBV24-1 to TRBJ1-2; the D is unclear. CDR1 is KGHDR, CDR2 SFDVKD, per germline. There are 14 residues in the CDR3. Trimming cost V 7 bases and J 1 base, with 12 bases left between them. The CDR3 reads CATSTRGINYGYTF. CDR3 DNA sequence: TGTGCCACCAGCACGAGAGGCATTAACTATGGCTACACCTTC.

This clone has a count of ten or more. The chain carries TRBV5-4 and TRBJ2-3; a possible D gene is TRBD2 (6 bases). This CDR3 has 16 residues. The V end lost 6 bases, the J end lost 1 base, and 18 bases lay between the germline ends. Germline V gene data show CDR1 as SGHNT and CDR2 as YYREEE (reference sequence). The CDR3 sequence is CASKSRALAGTDTQYF. The CDR3 DNA reads as TGTGCCAGCAAGTCCCGCGCACTAGCAGGCACAGATACGCAGTATTTT.

This clone appeared many times. A much larger clone differs from this one at a single base, so this may be a read error. Since the CDR3 does not end with the conserved phenylalanine or tryptophan, this likely comes from a read error. V is TRBV7-6 and J is TRBJ2-7; possibly TRBD1 or TRBD2 for D (7 bases each). The CDR3 runs to 17 residues. V shed 5 bases and J shed 3 bases, with 23 bases lying between them. Germline V CDR1 and CDR2: SGHVS, FNYEAQ. The CDR3 loop reads CASSPGGGRGSFYEQYL. In DNA, the CDR3 is TGTGCCAGCAGCCCAGGGGGGGGCAGGGGGTCTTTCTACGAGCAGTACCTC.

The rearrangement links TRBV5-1 to TRBJ2-2; possible D gene TRBD1, 6 bases. Looked up from germline, CDR1 is SGHRS and CDR2 is YFSETQ. This CDR3 is built from 15 residues. V shed 0 bases and J shed 1 base, with 7 bases lying between them. CDR3 amino acids: CASSLDRVNTGELFF. CDR3 coding DNA: TGCGCCAGCAGCTTGGACAGGGTGAACACCGGGGAGCTGTTTTTT.

This clone was detected a few times. The chain combines TRBV19 with TRBJ2-7; 11 bases are a match to TRBD2. CDR1 is LNHDA and CDR2 is SQIVND in the germline V gene (reference sequence). J was trimmed by 6 bases and V by 5 bases; bases with no gene match: 9. The length of the CDR3 is 15 residues. CDR3 DNA: TGTGCCAGTAGTCCACCGACTAGCGGGAATCTCGAGCAGTACTTC. Encoded protein: CASSPPTSGNLEQYF.

This clone was seen a handful of times. This may be a read error, as it is one base from a much larger clone. The sample has other DNA sequences that encode this CDR3 too. V usage is TRBV10-3 and J usage is TRBJ1-1; 9 bases fit TRBD1. CDR3 size: 14 residues. CDR1 and CDR2 from the germline V gene are ENHRY and SYGVKD. CDR3 sequence reads: CAISRDREGTEAFF. Here the CDR3 DNA reads TGTGCCATCAGTCGGGACAGGGAGGGCACTGAAGCTTTCTTC.

This clone was recorded many times. V and J are TRBV14 and TRBJ1-6; D not certain. The CDR3 is made up of 14 amino acids. The V end was cut by 2 bases, the J end by 3 bases, with 5 bases between. CDR1 and CDR2 from the germline V gene are SGHDN and FVKESK. CDR3 DNA sequence: TGTGCCAGCAGCCAAATCTTCTATAATTCACCCCTCCACTTT. This encodes CASSQIFYNSPLHF.

This clone has more than one count but fewer than ten. The chain carries TRBV27 and TRBJ1-6, with 7 nucleotides matching TRBD1. This CDR3 region has 15 residues. The J segment lost 5 bases and the V segment lost 6 bases, leaving 7 bases of the junction unmatched. From germline, CDR1 is MNHEY and CDR2 SMNVEV (reference sequence). The CDR3 bases are TGTGCCAGCAGACCGGAGGACAGGAATAATTCACCCCTCCACTTT. Its protein is CASRPEDRNNSPLHF.

The sample holds many counts of this clone. The V call is TRBV6-2 or TRBV6-3, the J call TRBJ1-1; TRBD1 matches 8 bases. The CDR3 extends over 15 amino acids. Germline values: CDR1 MNHEY, CDR2 SVGEGT. The J segment lost 7 bases and the V segment lost 4 bases, leaving 11 bases of the junction unmatched. The CDR3: CASSSSGTGNFEAFF. DNA of the CDR3: TGTGCCAGCAGTTCCTCAGGGACAGGCAATTTTGAAGCTTTCTTT.

At least ten counts were recorded for this clone. V is TRBV4-3 and J is TRBJ2-7, with 7 bases lining up with TRBD2. J was trimmed by 0 bases and V by 0 bases; bases with no gene match: 5. The CDR3 sequence is 16 residues long. The V gene's germline CDR1 is LGHNA and CDR2 YSLEER. In DNA, the CDR3 is TGCGCCAGCAGCCAAGATAATGGCGGGAGCTCCTACGAGCAGTACTTC. As protein: CASSQDNGGSSYEQYF.

This clone is medium-sized (0.01 to 0.1%). The gene calls are TRBV2 and TRBJ1-6; D is unclear. The germline CDR1 and CDR2 sequences are SNHLY and FYNNEI. V gave up 6 bases and J gave up 8 bases, with 17 bases separating them. This CDR3 comprises 15 residues. CDR3 loop: CASRRERASDSPLHF. DNA for the CDR3: TGTGCCAGCAGGCGGGAGAGGGCGTCGGATTCACCCCTCCACTTT.

This clone was seen at least ten times. The rearrangement uses TRBV2 and TRBJ2-1; D unclear. The CDR3 has 11 amino acids. Trimming removed 2 bases from V and 9 bases from J, with 5 bases in between. Germline-derived CDR1 and CDR2 are SNHLY and FYNNEI. CDR3 DNA sequence: TGTGCCAGCAGTGAACTTTTTGAGCAGTTCTTC. This sequence encodes CASSELFEQFF.

This clone was recorded at least ten times. The chain couples TRBV12-3 or TRBV12-4 to TRBJ2-7, with 8 bases matching TRBD2. Trimming cost V 6 bases and J 3 bases; bases outside gene matches: 10. The CDR3 has 15 residues. The CDR3 DNA reads TGTGCCAGCAGACCCGGGACTAGTGTTCGCTACGAGCAGTACTTC. Its translation is CASRPGTSVRYEQYF.

This clone appeared a few times. V and J are TRBV27 and TRBJ2-2; possible D gene TRBD1, 6 bases. CDR1 is MNHEY, CDR2 SMNVEV, per germline (reference sequence). The CDR3 is 14 residues long. Trimming took off 6 bases at V and 6 bases at J, with 14 bases between the two ends. CDR3 region: CASSKNRVPGELFF. The CDR3 region has the DNA TGTGCCAGCAGCAAGAACAGGGTTCCCGGGGAGCTGTTTTTT.

This chain links TRBV5-8 with TRBJ1-2; D is uncertain. This CDR3 has 14 amino acids. CDR1 and CDR2 from the germline V gene are SGHTS and YDEGEE. The V gene lost 1 base and the J gene lost 3 bases, with 10 bases spanning the gap. CDR3 nucleotides: TGTGCCAGCAGCTTGCGGGCAGCCGACTATGGCTACACCTTC. It encodes CASSLRAADYGYTF.

Details on this clone: Since the CDR3 does not end with the conserved phenylalanine or tryptophan, this likely comes from a read error. The J gene is TRBJ2-2, the V gene TRBV10-3; D is possibly TRBD1 or TRBD2 (5 bases each). Looked up from germline, CDR1 is ENHRY and CDR2 is SYGVKD. The CDR3 contains 13 residues. Trimming stripped 11 bases from V and 5 bases from J, with 15 bases between. CDR3 sequence (DNA): TGTGCCTCCCGGGAAAGGGGTACCGGGGAGCTGTTTATT. Protein sequence: CASRERGTGELFI.

CDR3 protein: CASSSMTGGSYEQYF. As DNA, the CDR3 is TGTGCCAGCAGCTCGATGACAGGCGGATCCTACGAGCAGTACTTC. The chain joins TRBV11-2 to TRBJ2-7, with a tentative D call TRBD1 (6 bases). The CDR3 length is 15 residues. V lost 4 bases and J 1 base, leaving 14 bases between the germline ends. Germline V gives CDR1 SGHAT, CDR2 FQNNGV. The variable domain in full, with the rest retrieved from reference TRBV11-2 and TRBJ2-7, is EAGVAQSPRYKIIEKRQSVAFWCNPISGHATLYWYQQILGQGPKLLIQFQNNGVVDDSQLPKDRFSAERLKGVDSTLKIQPAKLEDSAVYLCASSSMTGGSYEQYFGPGTRLTVT.

This clone is labeled medium-sized. The rearrangement links TRBV9 to TRBJ1-2; D gene uncertain. Germline V gene lookup returns CDR1 SGDLS and CDR2 YYNGEE. The CDR3 contains 16 residues. Trimming cost V 3 bases and J 7 bases, with 22 bases left between them. The CDR3 nucleotides are TGTGCCAGCAGCGCAGCCGGATCGACGGAAGCCCTTGGCTACACCTTC. Translated, it gives CASSAAGSTEALGYTF.